These T cell receptor beta chains were read from a single sample in a study of neurological immune-mediated disorders. TCRdb used MiXCR to reprocess the 5' RACE reads, holding one entry per CDR3 protein. The table records about 53,000 distinct CDR3 sequences, roughly 8% of them present only once. Sequencing used PBMCs. Receptors were obtained from a woman between 40 and 55 years old in good health. Each CDR3 is given with its conserved first and last residue. The D gene is left open where the match is weak. Clone size appears in some rows only: once, few, many, or a class for an expanded clone.

NA	TRBJ1-2	TRBV5-1	many	TGCGCCAGCAGCTTCGGGGGGGAAGGCTACACCTTC	CASSFGGEGYTF
NA	TRBJ2-7	TRBV7-2	many	TGTGCCAGCAGCTTAGCAGGTGCGGGGGAGCAGTACTTC	CASSLAGAGEQYF
NA	TRBJ1-2	TRBV5-5	many	TGTGCCAGCAGCTTGGCCAGGGCCTATGGCTACACCTTC	CASSLARAYGYTF
NA	TRBJ2-2	TRBV29-1	few	TGCAGCGCGAGATCCACCGGGGAGCTGTTTTTT	CSARSTGELFF
NA	TRBJ1-2	TRBV20-1	few	TGCAGTGCTAGAGATATCCAGCCGAGAGACTACACCTTC	CSARDIQPRDYTF
TRBD1	TRBJ1-1	TRBV29-1	NA	TGTAGCGACGACAGGGGGAGGGGCACTGAAGCTTTCTTT	CSDDRGRGTEAFF
NA	TRBJ1-1	TRBV12-3/TRBV12-4	many	TGTGCCAGCAGCCCAACAGGGAGGAACACTGAAGCTTTCTTT	CASSPTGRNTEAFF
NA	TRBJ2-7	TRBV20-1	many	TGCAGTGCCACCCAGCCGGCTTCGGACGAGCAGTACTTC	CSATQPASDEQYF
NA	TRBJ2-2	TRBV6-2/TRBV6-3	many	TGTGCCAGCAGCTCCTTGAGGGGTGACACCGGGGAGCTGTTTTTT	CASSSLRGDTGELFF
NA	TRBJ2-7	TRBV15	many	TGTGCCACCAGCAGAGCCAGTTTATTGCTAGCTGATTCCTACGAGCAGTACTTC	CATSRASLLLADSYEQYF
NA	TRBJ1-2	TRBV6-2/TRBV6-3	many	TGTGCCAGCAGTTACTCGAAGTCGTACTATGGCTACACCTTC	CASSYSKSYYGYTF
NA	TRBJ1-5	TRBV2	many	TGTGCCAGCAGTGAATCGACAGCGGGGCAGCCCCAGCATTTT	CASSESTAGQPQHF
NA	TRBJ1-1	TRBV12-3/TRBV12-4	many	TGTGCCAGCAGACAAACTGACAGGAACACTGAAGCTTTCTTT	CASRQTDRNTEAFF
TRBD2	TRBJ2-5	TRBV18	many	TGTGCCAGCTCACCCTTTCGGGAGGGAGAGACCCAGTACTTC	CASSPFREGETQYF
NA	TRBJ2-7	TRBV6-6	many	TGTGCCAGCAGTTACCCAGGGTTGAAAGGCTACGAGCAGTACTTC	CASSYPGLKGYEQYF
NA	TRBJ2-7	TRBV4-2	many	TGTGCCAGCAGCCAAGATCTCGGGGAGTTCGGCGAGCAGTACTTC	CASSQDLGEFGEQYF
NA	TRBJ1-5	TRBV5-5	many	TGTGCCAGCAGCTTGGTCGGAGAGAGGGGAAGTCAGCCCCAGCATTTT	CASSLVGERGSQPQHF
TRBD1	TRBJ1-5	TRBV12-3/TRBV12-4	many	TGTGCCAGCAGTTTACGGACAGGCGATCAGCCCCAGCATTTT	CASSLRTGDQPQHF
TRBD2	TRBJ2-2	TRBV5-1	many	TGCGCCAGCAGCTTCGGGAGGGTTCCATCGAACACCGGGGAGCTGTTTTTT	CASSFGRVPSNTGELFF
NA	TRBJ2-5	TRBV5-6	many	TGTGCCAGCAGCTCGCCCAAGGCCCAGTACTTC	CASSSPKAQYF
TRBD2	TRBJ2-7	TRBV6-6	NA	TGTGCCAGCTTCGGACTAGCGGTCAACTCCTACGAGCAGTACTTC	CASFGLAVNSYEQYF
TRBD2	TRBJ2-5	TRBV11-2	NA	TGTGCCAGCAGCTTCCAGGGCGGGGGAGAGACCCAGTACTTC	CASSFQGGGETQYF
NA	TRBJ1-1	TRBV6-6	many	TGTGCCAGCAGTTTTCAGGGGATAAGTACTGAAGCTTTCTTT	CASSFQGISTEAFF
NA	TRBJ2-1	TRBV9	many	TGTGCCAGCAGCGTCTTAGCTAGCGCGTACAATGAGCAGTTCTTC	CASSVLASAYNEQFF
NA	TRBJ1-2	TRBV5-4	many	TGTGCCAGCAGCACCGGCCGGGGCAGTGGGTATGGCTACACCTTC	CASSTGRGSGYGYTF
TRBD1	TRBJ2-1	TRBV5-1	many	TGCGCCAGCAGCTCGGGACAGGGGTCTCACAATGAGCAGTTCTTC	CASSSGQGSHNEQFF
TRBD1	TRBJ2-7	TRBV27	few	TGTGCTTCAGCGGCTCCTCGGACAGGGGGTACCTACGAGCAGTACTTC	CASAAPRTGGTYEQYF
TRBD2	TRBJ2-7	TRBV5-1	many	TGCGCCAGCAGCTGGGGACTAGCGGGAGAGGTGAACTACGAGCAGTACTTC	CASSWGLAGEVNYEQYF
TRBD1	TRBJ1-4	TRBV12-3/TRBV12-4	many	TGTGCCAGCAGTTTAGCGCCGGGACAGGGCGGTGAAAAACTGTTTTTT	CASSLAPGQGGEKLFF
TRBD2	TRBJ2-3	TRBV20-1	many	TGCAGTGCTAGAGAAACGACGACTAGCGGGGGGCTAGATACGCAGTATTTT	CSARETTTSGGLDTQYF
NA	TRBJ1-5	TRBV5-1	NA	TGCGCGAGCAGCTTCCGGGGTCAACAGCCCCAGCATTTT	CASSFRGQQPQHF
TRBD1	TRBJ1-2	TRBV20-1	many	TGCAGTGCCCTGGGACAGGGCGAAAGATTCTATGGCTACACCTTC	CSALGQGERFYGYTF
TRBD1	TRBJ1-2	TRBV20-1	few	TGCAGTGCTAGAGAACAGGGGGGCTATGGCTACACCTTC	CSAREQGGYGYTF
TRBD1	TRBJ2-7	TRBV5-1	NA	TGCGCCAGCAGCTCCGGGACAGGGATATCCTACGAGCAGTACTTC	CASSSGTGISYEQYF
NA	TRBJ1-6	TRBV5-5	few	TGTGCCAGCAGCTTGGGGTCCAGGGAGTCCTATAATTCACCCCTCCACTTT	CASSLGSRESYNSPLHF
TRBD2	TRBJ2-5	TRBV5-1	many	TGCGCCAGCAGCTCGGGACTAGCGGGGTCCCAAGAGACCCAGTACTTC	CASSSGLAGSQETQYF
TRBD2	TRBJ2-7	TRBV7-2	many	TGTGCCAGCAGCTATAGCGGGAACCTCTACGAGCAGTACTTC	CASSYSGNLYEQYF
TRBD1	TRBJ1-1	TRBV18	NA	TGTGCCAGCTCACAATACGCCGGGACAGGAAGCTCTGAAGCTTTCTTT	CASSQYAGTGSSEAFF
NA	TRBJ1-1	TRBV7-3	many	TGTGCCAGCAGCCTGGGCCATTCGAACACTGAAGCTTTCTTT	CASSLGHSNTEAFF
NA	TRBJ2-2	TRBV7-9	many	TGTGCCAGCAGCTTCGGTCAAGGGGTAACCGGGGAGCTGTTTTTT	CASSFGQGVTGELFF
NA	TRBJ1-1	TRBV29-1	many	TGCAGCGTTGAAGTGAGCATAGGGGGGACTGAAGCTTTCTTT	CSVEVSIGGTEAFF
NA	TRBJ1-1	TRBV6-6	many	TGTGCCAGCAGGAGAGCCGAGGCAGGGGCTACTGAAGCTTTCTTT	CASRRAEAGATEAFF
NA	TRBJ2-1	TRBV4-3	few	TGCGCCAGCAGCCAGTACCTGCTAGCGAATGAGCAGTTCTTC	CASSQYLLANEQFF
TRBD1	TRBJ1-2	TRBV5-1	many	TGCGCCAGCAGCCGAGCGCCCGGGACAGACTATGGCTACACCTTC	CASSRAPGTDYGYTF
NA	TRBJ1-5	TRBV5-1	many	TGCGCCAGCAGCTTCCCTGTGGGGCCCCAGCATTTT	CASSFPVGPQHF
NA	TRBJ1-5	TRBV12-3/TRBV12-4	NA	TGTGCCAGCAGTTACAATCAGCCCCAGCATTTT	CASSYNQPQHF
TRBD1	TRBJ2-7	TRBV20-1	many	TGCAGTGCTAGAGGACAGGGGGGGTACGAGCAGTACTTC	CSARGQGGYEQYF
NA	TRBJ2-5	TRBV15	many	TGTGCCACCAGCAGAGTGAAGGGATCGTGGGAGACCCAGTACTTC	CATSRVKGSWETQYF
NA	TRBJ2-5	TRBV4-3	many	TGCGCCAGCAGCCAAGATTCGGGGGATGAGACCCAGTACTTC	CASSQDSGDETQYF
TRBD1	TRBJ2-2	TRBV5-6	many	TGTGCCAGCAGTTTACAGGGGATGAACACCGGGGAGCTGTTTTTT	CASSLQGMNTGELFF
NA	TRBJ2-1	TRBV25-1	many	TGTGCCAGCAGTAGGGGAGCGAGATACAATGAGCAGTTCTTC	CASSRGARYNEQFF
TRBD2	TRBJ2-7	TRBV6-2/TRBV6-3	many	TGTGCCAGCAAACTCATTAGCGGGAGGGCCGACGAGCAGTACTTC	CASKLISGRADEQYF
TRBD1	TRBJ2-7	TRBV10-3	many	TGTGCCATCAGTCCGGGACAGGGGTTTTACGAGCAGTACTTC	CAISPGQGFYEQYF
NA	TRBJ1-4	TRBV25-1	many	TGTGCCAGCAGTGTGAATGGAGAAAAACTGTTTTTT	CASSVNGEKLFF
TRBD1	TRBJ1-2	TRBV12-3/TRBV12-4	many	TGTGCCAGCAGTTTAGGGGACAGAATGGGCTACACCTTC	CASSLGDRMGYTF